Below, 6 T cell receptor beta chains from the same sample are listed, as sequenced in a study of OX40 agonist ivuxolimab in advanced cancers. Produced via immunoSEQ multiplex PCR; TCRdb's table is partial and in-frame only. Counted here are about 61,000 clones, 82% occurring once; the ten biggest clones make up around 0.52%. Sequenced here: CD4+ or CD8+ T cells sorted from blood, sampled in a trial of the OX40 agonist ivuxolimab. The receptors shown here come from an adult with an advanced solid tumor such as melanoma, head and neck, liver or kidney cancer.

V gene TRBV30 combines with J gene TRBJ2-6; D might be TRBD1 or TRBD2, each matching 5 bases. Looked up from germline, CDR1 is GTSNPN and CDR2 is SVGIG (reference sequence). The CDR3 has 15 residues. V was shortened by 8 bases and J by 4 bases, with 18 bases between the two germline ends. The CDR3 loop reads CARDAKGSGANVLTF. The CDR3 DNA follows: TGTGCCAGGGACGCTAAGGGGTCCGGGGCCAACGTCCTGACTTTC.

Here the CDR3 reads CASSLVRGPSYEQYF. CDR3 nucleotides: TGTGCCAGCAGCTTGGTGCGGGGGCCTAGCTACGAGCAGTACTTC. This chain uses TRBV4-2 with TRBJ2-7, with D perhaps TRBD2 (7 bases). Germline assignment: CDR1 LGHNA and CDR2 YNFKEQ. Trimming cost V 5 bases and J 3 bases, with 17 bases left between them. The CDR3 totals 15 residues.

V gene TRBV19 combines with J gene TRBJ2-5; D is undetermined. The ends were cut back, 10 bases at V and 3 bases at J, with 18 bases in the middle. This CDR3 has 14 amino acids. Germline V lookup: CDR1 LNHDA, CDR2 SQIVND (reference sequence). In DNA, the CDR3 is TGTGCCACCAAACCGGCCCCCAGTGAAGAGACCCAGTACTTC. Translating it yields CATKPAPSEETQYF.

V and J are TRBV5-4 and TRBJ2-5; 10 nucleotides align to TRBD2. Trimming took 4 bases from V and 9 from J; bases not matched to a gene: 12. The CDR3 loop spans 15 amino acids. Germline V CDR1 and CDR2: SGHNT, YYREEE (reference sequence). CDR3: CASSPASVAGGAQYF. Written as DNA, the CDR3 is TGTGCCAGCAGCCCTGCTTCGGTAGCGGGAGGAGCCCAGTACTTC.

The rearrangement joins TRBV18 to TRBJ2-2; 9 nucleotides line up with TRBD2. CDR1 is KGHSH and CDR2 is LQKENI in the germline V gene. The ends lost 4 bases at V and 0 bases at J; junction bases unmatched: 0. The CDR3 sequence is 15 residues long. The CDR3 loop is CASSRLAANTGELFF. The CDR3 bases are TGTGCCAGCTCACGACTAGCGGCGAACACCGGGGAGCTGTTTTTT.

J is TRBJ1-2 and V is TRBV7-8; the D is unclear. Germline V gene lookup returns CDR1 SGHVS and CDR2 FQNEAQ. V lost 2 bases and J lost 2, with 6 bases in between. This CDR3 region has 13 residues. The chain's CDR3 is CASSLPGNYGYTF. CDR3 bases: TGTGCCAGCAGCTTACCGGGGAACTATGGCTACACCTTC.